The clone carrying this T cell receptor beta chain has just one count. Its antigen is not known. These data come from a study of T cell responses to AZD1222 COVID-19 vaccine. Unmatched junction bases numbered 4, after V lost 5 bases and J lost 3 bases. The CDR3 spans 15 residues. Germline values: CDR1 SEHNR, CDR2 FQNEAQ (reference sequence). The study's findings and limits: Repertoires were sampled only after the peak T cell response.

Method: immunoSEQ multiplex PCR; TCRdb's copy keeps in-frame clones and lacks some. The table includes around 80,000 clones, roughly 90% detected once. The sample here was peripheral blood, taken on day 0 of AZD1222 vaccination. V gene TRBV7-9 combines with J gene TRBJ1-4; 9 nucleotides match TRBD1. This sequence originates from an adult in good health. CDR3 sequence (DNA): TGTGCCAGCAGCCAAAGACAGGGGGCTAATGAAAAACTGTTTTTT. Translation gives CASSQRQGANEKLFF.